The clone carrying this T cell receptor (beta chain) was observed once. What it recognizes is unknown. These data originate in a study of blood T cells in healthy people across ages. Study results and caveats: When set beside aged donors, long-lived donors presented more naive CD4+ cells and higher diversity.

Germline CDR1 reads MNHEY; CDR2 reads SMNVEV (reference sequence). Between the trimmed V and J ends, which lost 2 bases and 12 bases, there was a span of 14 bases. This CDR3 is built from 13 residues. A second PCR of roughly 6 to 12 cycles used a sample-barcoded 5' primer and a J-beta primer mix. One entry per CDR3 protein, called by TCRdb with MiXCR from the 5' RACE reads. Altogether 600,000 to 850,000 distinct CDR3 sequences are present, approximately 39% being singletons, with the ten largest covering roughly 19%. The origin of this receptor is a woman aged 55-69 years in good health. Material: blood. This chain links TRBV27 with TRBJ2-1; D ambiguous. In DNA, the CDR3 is TGTGCCAGCAGTTTAAAGGAGAGTAAGGGGCAGTTCTTC. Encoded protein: CASSLKESKGQFF.